Sequencing of this T cell receptor beta chain was carried out in a study of T cells in Graves' hyperthyroidism and ophthalmopathy. Points from the study as a whole: Researchers found most expanded thyroid clonotypes above 0.001 in blood as well.

Trimming removed 4 bases from V and 0 bases from J, with 13 bases in between. The CDR3 consists of 15 residues. In germline, CDR1 is ENHRY, CDR2 SYGVKD. This clonotype occurred a few times. The antigen is undetermined. Regions amplified from RNA transcripts were the TCR beta CDR3 regions. HTBI primers drove first-round RT-PCR of the TCR CDR3. TCRdb re-analysed the multiplex PCR reads in MiXCR, keeping a single row per CDR3 protein. Of over 650,000 distinct CDR3 sequences in the sample, 16% were seen once. Diagnosis of hyperthyroidism was new in patients aged 18 to 65, and its duration was under 2 months.

Specimen: blood. V usage is TRBV10-3 and J usage is TRBJ2-7, with TRBD2 as a possible D gene (7 bases). The receptor was derived from a man aged 18 to 30 with Graves' hyperthyroidism. The CDR3 is CAISGRGGHSYEQYF. The CDR3 DNA reads as TGTGCCATCAGTGGTCGCGGGGGCCACTCCTACGAGCAGTACTTC.